These 14 T cell receptor beta chains were all obtained from the same sample, sequenced in a study of prognosis after radiotherapy for stage I lung cancer. Genomic DNA served as the source from which two-round multiplex PCR generated TCR beta CDR3 amplicons. Each TRBV and TRBJ gene had its own primer in the first PCR round. TCRdb recomputed calls from the multiplex PCR reads with MiXCR, one row per CDR3 protein. Of 30,000 to 35,000 distinct CDR3 sequences in the sample, 25% to 35% were seen once. The material was PBMCs, obtained before or after stereotactic body radiation therapy (not recorded which). These receptors were obtained from a donor aged 50 or older with non-small cell lung cancer.

The CDR3 sequence is CASSGALRGDEKLFF. Here the CDR3 DNA reads TGTGCCAGCAGTGGAGCGCTTCGAGGGGATGAAAAACTGTTTTTT. The chain links TRBV2 to TRBJ1-4; a weak D match, TRBD1 (5 bases). CDR1 is SNHLY and CDR2 is FYNNEI in the germline V gene. V was pared by 4 bases and J by 6 bases, with 15 bases between. The CDR3 is made up of 15 amino acids.

Note on this clonotype: A much larger clone is a single base away; this may be a read error. The rearrangement joins TRBV29-1 to TRBJ1-1, with no clear D. This CDR3 has 13 amino acids. CDR1 and CDR2 (germline): SQVTM, ANQGSEA. V lost 7 bases and J 4 bases, leaving 16 bases between the germline ends. The DNA of the CDR3 is TGCAGCGATACTGACATGGGTGGCACTGAAGCTTTCTTT. It encodes CSDTDMGGTEAFF.

This clonotype was detected ten times or more. The chain combines TRBV3-1 with TRBJ1-5, with D uncertain. There are 15 residues in the CDR3. CDR1 is LGHDT and CDR2 is YNNKEL in the germline V gene (reference sequence). Trimming stripped 5 bases from V and 2 bases from J, with 13 bases between. The CDR3 bases are TGTGCCAGCAGCTGGAGTCCTGTGGGCAATCAGCCCCAGCATTTT. Amino acids: CASSWSPVGNQPQHF.

As regards this clonotype: This may arise from a read error, as a much more abundant clone is one base away. The chain combines TRBV25-1 with TRBJ2-3; TRBD2 aligns across 7 bases. Germline-derived CDR1 and CDR2 are MGHDK and SYGVNS. This CDR3 spans 13 amino acids. The CDR3 DNA sequence: TGTCCCCGGGGAGGGACTACCACATATACGCAGTATTTT. Translating gives CPRGGTTTYTQYF.

This clonotype showed up just a few times. This clone may be a read error of a much larger clone one base away. Lacking the conserved final phenylalanine or tryptophan, this CDR3 likely reflects a read error. The chain carries TRBV29-1 and TRBJ1-2; D ambiguous. Germline V gene sequence: CDR1 SQVTM, CDR2 ANQGSEA. The CDR3 has 12 amino acids. Deletions cut 4 bases from V and 4 bases from J, with 10 bases between. CDR3 coding DNA: TGCAGCGTTGTGGGGAGCTCCTATGGCTACACCTCC. The encoded protein is CSVVGSSYGYTS.

This clonotype was picked up many times. This rearrangement joins TRBV24-1 to TRBJ2-3; 11 nucleotides match TRBD2. The CDR3 runs to 17 residues. V lost 5 bases and J lost 6; bases outside the gene matches: 12. Germline V gives CDR1 KGHDR, CDR2 SFDVKD. The CDR3 nucleotides read TGTGCCACCAGTGGTAAGCAAGGGACTAGCGGATGGGATACGCAGTATTTT. It translates to CATSGKQGTSGWDTQYF.

This clonotype was found many times. The chain is built from TRBV14 and TRBJ2-2, with TRBD1 identical over 9 bases. V gave up 4 bases and J gave up 6 bases; unmatched junction bases: 6. Germline V gene lookup returns CDR1 SGHDN and CDR2 FVKESK. The CDR3 extends over 15 amino acids. This CDR3 is CASSRLDRGPGELFF. The DNA of the CDR3 is TGTGCCAGCAGCCGCCTGGACAGGGGTCCCGGGGAGCTGTTTTTT.

A note on this clonotype: A much larger clone lies a single base off, so this may be a read error. The conserved phenylalanine or tryptophan normally closing the CDR3 is absent here, so this likely arose from a read error. The chain employs TRBV13 and TRBJ2-5; D remains unclear. Trimming stripped 3 bases from V and 2 bases from J, with 10 bases between. Germline assignment: CDR1 PRHDT and CDR2 FYEKMQ (reference sequence). The length of the CDR3 is 14 residues. The CDR3 region has the DNA TGTGCCAGCAGCTTCCGACGGATACAAGAGACCCAGTACTCC. It translates to CASSFRRIQETQYS.

The gene calls are TRBV25-1 and TRBJ1-2; D ambiguous. Trimming removed 6 bases at V and 0 bases at J, with 8 bases between. CDR3 length equals 13 residues. In germline, CDR1 is MGHDK, CDR2 SYGVNS. CDR3 nucleotides: TGTGCCAGCAGCCTCGGGACTAACTATGGCTACACCTTC. The encoded protein is CASSLGTNYGYTF.

This clonotype was recorded many times. The CDR3 sequence: CASSSGPLSNQPQHF. CDR3 sequence (DNA): TGTGCCAGCAGTTCGGGACCGCTTAGCAATCAGCCCCAGCATTTT. The V gene is TRBV28, the J gene TRBJ1-5; TRBD1 is a possible D gene (5 bases). The CDR3 has 15 amino acids. The germline V and J ends were trimmed by 4 bases and 0 bases, with 10 bases remaining between them. Germline V lookup: CDR1 MDHEN, CDR2 SYDVKM.

V usage is TRBV7-6 and J usage is TRBJ2-7; 13 positions agree with TRBD2. The CDR3 length is 17 residues. V lost 5 bases and J lost 1; bases outside the gene matches: 8. Per germline, CDR1 SGHVS and CDR2 FNYEAQ. The CDR3 DNA follows: TGTGCCAGCAGCCCTCGGACTAGCGGGAGCAGGTCCTACGAGCAGTACTTC. Translating gives CASSPRTSGSRSYEQYF.

This chain joins TRBV6-1 and TRBJ1-6, with D hard to call. The CDR3 spans 18 residues. V was pared by 4 bases and J by 1 base, with 17 bases between. Germline loops: CDR1 MNHNS, CDR2 SASEGT. CDR3 DNA sequence: TGTGCCAGCAGTGTTGCCAAGGCAGGCAGATCCTATAATTCACCCCTCCACTTT. It encodes CASSVAKAGRSYNSPLHF.

This clonotype was observed many times. The chain uses TRBV6-1 and TRBJ1-2; D is undetermined. V lost 5 bases and J 2 bases, leaving 15 bases between the germline ends. The germline V gene encodes CDR1 MNHNS and CDR2 SASEGT. The CDR3 runs to 15 residues. This CDR3 reads CASSHGDLLNYGYTF. DNA of the CDR3: TGTGCCAGCAGTCACGGGGATCTCTTAAACTATGGCTACACCTTC.

In its sample, this clonotype was seen many times. V usage is TRBV20-1 and J usage is TRBJ1-2; TRBD1 might be the D (6 bases). The CDR3 is made up of 12 amino acids. Trimming removed 6 bases at V and 8 bases at J, with 16 bases between. Per the germline V gene, CDR1 is DFQATT and CDR2 is SNEGSKA (reference sequence). CDR3 DNA: TGCAGTGCAGGGGGGACATCTCGGGGCTACACCTTC. Protein sequence: CSAGGTSRGYTF.